The source of this T cell receptor beta chain is a study of blood T cell repertoires in COVID-19. Study as a whole: Collection of acute and convalescent COVID-19 samples took place in the United States, Italy and Spain. PBMCs, B-cell-depleted T cells, or T cells provided the cDNA or gDNA that made up the material.

CDR1 MDHEN and CDR2 SYDVKM come from the germline V gene. V dropped 5 bases and J dropped 2; count of bases not matched to a gene: 2. The CDR3 length is 15 residues. The authors' processing: Nucleated cell number was recorded as an estimate derived from reference gene primer amplification. Assay: immunoSEQ multiplex PCR; the TCRdb copy retains only in-frame clones and omits some. That table gives V, J and clone size, and the DNA gave D and trimming. Here the sample spans 100,000 or so clones, 85% to 95% being singletons. The chain recombines TRBV28 with TRBJ2-7; 14 positions agree with TRBD2. Material for sequencing was peripheral blood. The TCR sequence derives from a woman aged 45-60 years in a cohort sampled during active COVID-19. The CDR3 spells CASSPTSGGAYEQYF. CDR3 bases: TGTGCCAGCAGTCCGACTAGCGGGGGGGCCTACGAGCAGTACTTC.